This T cell receptor (beta chain) came from a study of shared clonotypes between healthy human individuals. Background on the study: Those who served as donors were a couple of women and a few men between the ages of 18 and 49. A donor's plate count was three for CD4 naive and three for CD4 memory; CD8 naive had two and CD8 memory one.

Every immunoSEQ plate was one replicate of a subset's evenly spread DNA. Sorted-subset replicate PCR reactions contained roughly 190 ng DNA, corresponding to approximately 30,000 T cell genomes. Sequenced by immunoSEQ multiplex PCR; TCRdb stores in-frame clones only, minus some. Of about 2.4 million clones in the sample, 93% are singletons; the top ten hold approximately 0.36%. This CDR3 comprises 14 residues. The V end was cut by 3 bases, the J end by 7 bases, with 16 bases between. Germline lookup yields CDR1 SGHTS and CDR2 YDEGEE. The V and J genes are TRBV5-8 and TRBJ1-2, with D perhaps matching TRBD1 (6 bases). Sequenced material: naive CD4+ T cells from PBMCs. Indicated subset: CD45RA+ positively selected. The TCR was taken from a young man in good health. Some clones in this sample may be carry-over from other donors' samples. The chain's CDR3 is CASSYLRDNGGYTF. The CDR3 DNA is TGTGCCAGCAGCTACCTCCGGGACAACGGTGGCTACACCTTC.